The present T cell receptor (beta chain) was sequenced within a study of OX40 agonist ivuxolimab in advanced cancers. About the study: Every 2 weeks, patients got intravenous ivuxolimab at one of six dose levels (0.01-10 mg/kg). A male proportion of 82.7% was recorded, with mean age approximately 56 years and range about 20 to 90.

Regarding this clone: The antigen remains undetermined.

TCRdb keeps only in-frame clones here, not all; method: immunoSEQ multiplex PCR. Of 65,000 to 85,000 clones listed, roughly nine tenths are singletons. Germline V gene lookup returns CDR1 MNHNY and CDR2 SVGAGI (reference sequence). The V gene lost 6 bases and the J gene lost 3 bases, with 5 bases spanning the gap. This CDR3 has 11 amino acids. General study results and limits: Expanded peripheral T cell antigen specificity was not determined. Some nonresponders also had low normalized T-cell clonal expansion.

The material was CD4+ or CD8+ T cells sorted from blood, obtained in a trial of the OX40 agonist ivuxolimab. This TCR derives from an adult with an advanced solid tumor such as melanoma, head and neck, liver or kidney cancer. The chain links TRBV6-6 to TRBJ1-1; no definite D call. CDR3 sequence: CASRSYTEAFF. The DNA of the CDR3 is TGTGCCAGCAGGAGTTACACTGAAGCTTTCTTT.